This TCR beta chain was sequenced in a study of type 1 regulatory T cells. TCRdb reanalysed the reads using MiXCR and keeps one entry per CDR3 protein. The data contain about 42,000 distinct CDR3 sequences, less than 15% of them seen just once; the ten biggest clones take up approximately 8%. After removal of 1 base from V and 4 bases from J, the junction contained 7 bases not matched to a gene. Germline assignment: CDR1 SGHTA and CDR2 FQGNSA. This CDR3 region has 16 residues. This clonotype was detected only a few times. Its antigen remains unidentified. The sequenced sample consisted of cultured non-Tr1 T cells, either the whole culture or a sorted T cell fraction (not recorded which). The TCR originated in a human donor in good health. This chain joins TRBV7-2 and TRBJ2-1; 7 bases fit TRBD2. CDR3 bases: TGTGCCAGCAGCTTAGGGGGGACTATTTTATACAATGAGCAGTTCTTC. This translates into CASSLGGTILYNEQFF.